Following are 27 T cell receptor beta chains from one sample sequenced in a study of control samples from healthy donors and cancer patients. Generated by immunoSEQ multiplex PCR, the TCRdb table keeps only in-frame clones and is missing some. This sample has roughly 64,000 clones; 75% to 95% occur once, and the top ten carry roughly 1.2%. Specimen: PBMCs. All receptors derive from a woman between 45 and 60 years old with colorectal cancer.

Details on this clone: The germline gene is not matched at one end of the junction; a read error may be the cause. This sequence joins TRBV7-7 and TRBJ2-6; a possible D gene is TRBD2 (6 bases). CDR3 size: 18 residues. Germline values: CDR1 SSHAT, CDR2 FNYEAQ (reference sequence). The CDR3 here is CASSYGPPGDSGANVLTF. DNA for the CDR3: TGTGCTAGCAGCTACGGGCCCCCGGGGGACTCTGGGGCCAACGTCCTGACTTTC.

The CDR3 coding sequence is TGTGCCAGCAGCCCAACAGGGGTCAGCACAGATACGCAGTATTTT. It is translated as CASSPTGVSTDTQYF. This chain uses TRBV7-9 with TRBJ2-3, with TRBD1 matching 7 bases. The CDR3 has 15 residues. V lost 5 bases to trimming and J lost 0 bases; unmatched junction nucleotides: 5. Per germline, CDR1 SEHNR and CDR2 FQNEAQ (reference sequence).

This sequence joins TRBV7-9 and TRBJ1-2, with D uncertain. With 7 bases removed from V and 2 bases from J, the gap between germline ends came to 17 bases. Germline values: CDR1 SEHNR, CDR2 FQNEAQ (reference sequence). The CDR3 totals 15 residues. The DNA of the CDR3 is TGTGCCAGCACCCACTGGGGTGGAGACAACTATGGCTACACCTTC. Translating it yields CASTHWGGDNYGYTF.

The chain combines TRBV29-1 with TRBJ2-3; no reliable D call. Germline CDR1 reads SQVTM; CDR2 reads ANQGSEA. This CDR3 comprises 14 residues. V gave up 3 bases and J gave up 0 bases, with 10 bases separating them. The CDR3: CSVEAKFSTDTQYF. The CDR3 DNA reads as TGCAGCGTTGAGGCCAAGTTCAGCACAGATACGCAGTATTTT.

CDR3 amino acids: CASSSTGQGTEAFF. In nucleotides, the CDR3 is TGTGCCAGCAGTTCCACCGGCCAGGGGACTGAAGCTTTCTTT. The chain has TRBV6-6 and TRBJ1-1; TRBD1 might be the D (6 bases). The germline gives CDR1 MNHNY, CDR2 SVGAGI (reference sequence). This CDR3 is built from 14 residues. The V end lost 4 bases, the J end lost 5 bases, and 14 bases lay between the germline ends.

This clone was seen only a few times. The chain combines TRBV4-1 with TRBJ1-2; D remains unclear. Trimming shortened V by 3 bases and J by 3 bases, and 14 bases separated the two germline ends. The germline CDR1 and CDR2 sequences are MGHRA and YSYEKL. The CDR3 is 15 residues long. The CDR3 nucleotides are TGCGCCAGCAGCCAGCTTCTGGGTGGGGACTATGGCTACACCTTC. This encodes CASSQLLGGDYGYTF.

This clone appeared a single time. The chain has TRBV7-9 and TRBJ1-6; 10 bases agree with TRBD1. Germline V gives CDR1 SEHNR, CDR2 FQNEAQ (reference sequence). CDR3 length: 16 residues. V shed 0 bases and J 10 bases; nucleotides not matched to a gene: 6. CDR3 DNA: TGTGCCAGCAGCTTAGCGGAGACAGGGGGCAGGTCACCCCTCCACTTT. This translates into CASSLAETGGRSPLHF.

This rearrangement joins TRBV6-1 to TRBJ1-2, with D possibly TRBD1 on 5 matching bases. This CDR3 has 16 amino acids. The ends were cut back, 3 bases at V and 0 bases at J, with 14 bases in the middle. Per germline, CDR1 MNHNS and CDR2 SASEGT. Here the CDR3 reads CASSDVSWGANYGYTF. CDR3 sequence (DNA): TGTGCCAGCAGTGACGTGTCGTGGGGGGCTAACTATGGCTACACCTTC.

This clone showed up just a few times. This chain links TRBV19 with TRBJ1-2; TRBD1 aligns across 7 bases. V was pared by 8 bases and J by 5 bases, with 14 bases of the junction left unmatched. This CDR3 is 15 amino acids long. Germline-derived CDR1 and CDR2 are LNHDA and SQIVND (reference sequence). CDR3 amino acids: CASRGIDRAEYGYTF. The CDR3, as DNA: TGTGCCAGTCGGGGCATCGACAGGGCAGAGTATGGCTACACCTTC.

The chain joins TRBV11-2 to TRBJ1-1; D might be TRBD1 (6 bases). The CDR3 consists of 15 residues. From germline, CDR1 is SGHAT and CDR2 FQNNGV. V was clipped by 5 bases and J by 0 bases, with 13 bases between them. CDR3 sequence (DNA): TGTGCCAGCAGCCCGAACGGACAGTTGAACACTGAAGCTTTCTTT. This encodes CASSPNGQLNTEAFF.

This chain joins TRBV5-1 and TRBJ1-1, with D possibly matching TRBD1 (6 bases). Trimming took off 4 bases at V and 1 base at J, with 14 bases between the two ends. The CDR3 totals 15 residues. Looked up from germline, CDR1 is SGHRS and CDR2 is YFSETQ. The CDR3 region is CASSGTTGKNTEAFF. The CDR3 DNA reads as TGCGCCAGCAGCGGAACTACAGGGAAGAACACTGAAGCTTTCTTT.

The chain uses TRBV28 and TRBJ2-2; 11 bases fit TRBD2. The CDR3 spans 15 residues. Germline assignment: CDR1 MDHEN and CDR2 SYDVKM. J gave up 8 bases and V 5 bases, and 7 bases lay outside the gene matches. The chain's CDR3 is CASSRSSGRIGELFF. For the CDR3, the DNA is TGTGCCAGCAGTCGATCTAGCGGGAGGATAGGGGAGCTGTTTTTT.

The chain joins TRBV5-4 to TRBJ1-5; no definite D call. Germline-derived CDR1 and CDR2 are SGHNT and YYREEE (reference sequence). V lost 2 bases to trimming and J lost 7 bases, with 10 bases between them. The CDR3 is 13 residues long. Here the CDR3 reads CASSFGEGQPQHF. The CDR3 DNA sequence: TGTGCCAGCAGCTTTGGGGAGGGCCAGCCCCAGCATTTT.

This clone was seen once. The CDR3 is CAISERTGTNEQFF. CDR3 DNA: TGTGCCATCAGTGAGCGGACAGGGACGAATGAGCAGTTCTTC. The chain is built from TRBV10-3 and TRBJ2-1; TRBD1 aligns across 8 bases. The CDR3 covers 14 residues. The germline V gene encodes CDR1 ENHRY and CDR2 SYGVKD. Trimming took 2 bases from V and 7 from J; bases not matched to a gene: 4.

V is TRBV6-6 and J is TRBJ1-5; D uncertain. Trimming took 6 bases from V and 5 from J, leaving 11 bases between them. Germline V gene data show CDR1 as MNHNY and CDR2 as SVGAGI (reference sequence). The CDR3 length is 13 residues. CDR3 in amino acids: CASRSDWDQPQHF. DNA for the CDR3: TGTGCCAGCAGAAGCGACTGGGATCAGCCCCAGCATTTT.

The V and J genes are TRBV27 and TRBJ2-3; D uncertain. V dropped 1 base and J dropped 2 bases, with 4 bases sitting between them. The CDR3 has 13 residues. CDR1 is MNHEY, CDR2 SMNVEV, per germline (reference sequence). In DNA form, the CDR3 reads TGTGCCAGCAGTTTATTTTTCACAGATACGCAGTATTTT. Translating gives CASSLFFTDTQYF.

The genes are TRBV20-1 and TRBJ1-2; TRBD1 aligns across 9 bases. Germline CDR1 reads DFQATT; CDR2 reads SNEGSKA (reference sequence). The trim removed 3 bases at V and 6 bases at J, leaving 14 bases unmatched. The CDR3 has 16 amino acids. For the CDR3, the DNA is TGCAGTGCTAGTATAACACCGGGACAGGGAAATCATGGCTACACCTTC. Translated: CSASITPGQGNHGYTF.

The rearrangement links TRBV6-4 to TRBJ1-1, with D possibly matching TRBD1 (5 bases). This CDR3 has 13 amino acids. V lost 3 bases and J lost 4, with 9 bases in between. Germline CDR1 MRHNA, CDR2 SNTAGT. The CDR3 bases are TGTGCCAGCAGTGAGGCGAGGGGCACTGAAGCTTTCTTT. Translating it yields CASSEARGTEAFF.

The rearrangement links TRBV30 to TRBJ2-1; D perhaps matches TRBD1 (5 bases). Germline CDR1 GTSNPN, CDR2 SVGIG (reference sequence). The V end was cut by 5 bases, the J end by 3 bases, with 20 bases between. The CDR3 is made up of 16 amino acids. In DNA, the CDR3 is TGTGCCTGGGTCCCCGAAGGACAAGACCGCTACAATGAGCAGTTCTTC. Its translation is CAWVPEGQDRYNEQFF.

V is TRBV3-1 (or the pseudogene TRBV3-2) and J is TRBJ1-1; D gene ambiguous. The CDR3 has 14 residues. V was trimmed by 6 bases and J by 4 bases, leaving 15 bases between them. Germline CDR1 and CDR2: LGHDT and YNNKEL (reference sequence). The CDR3: CASSEALAGTEAFF. The CDR3 DNA follows: TGTGCCAGCAGTGAAGCGCTGGCCGGCACTGAAGCTTTCTTT.

The V call is TRBV5-4, the J call TRBJ2-3, with TRBD1 matching over 7 bases. The V gene's germline CDR1 is SGHNT and CDR2 YYREEE (reference sequence). V was pared by 10 bases and J by 2 bases, with 10 bases of the junction left unmatched. This CDR3 contains 14 residues. Written as DNA, the CDR3 is TGTGCCTTCGGGGCAGGGGGAAACACAGATACGCAGTATTTT. It yields the protein CAFGAGGNTDTQYF.

The chain recombines TRBV11-3 with TRBJ2-7, with 13 bases matching TRBD2. Looked up from germline, CDR1 is SGHNT and CDR2 is YENEEA. This CDR3 has 15 residues. V was clipped by 5 bases and J by 5 bases; unmatched bases: 6. The DNA of the CDR3 is TGTGCCAGCAGCCCAGGGACTAGCGGGGTAAACGAGCAGTACTTC. Translating gives CASSPGTSGVNEQYF.

V usage is TRBV7-2 and J usage is TRBJ2-1; no definite D call. This CDR3 region has 15 residues. V lost 5 bases and J lost 6, with 17 bases in between. Germline V gene data show CDR1 as SGHTA and CDR2 as FQGNSA. The CDR3 loop reads CASSRASMSSNEQFF. The CDR3 DNA sequence: TGTGCCAGCAGCCGGGCGTCGATGAGCAGCAATGAGCAGTTCTTC.

V and J are TRBV7-3 and TRBJ2-5; D is unresolved. Trimming removed 5 bases from V and 5 bases from J, with 18 bases in between. The CDR3 sequence is 15 residues long. Per the germline V gene, CDR1 is SGHTA and CDR2 is FQGTGA. The CDR3 protein is CASSQTTLPHETQYF. CDR3 bases: TGTGCCAGCAGCCAAACGACATTACCCCACGAGACCCAGTACTTC.

V usage is TRBV5-4 and J usage is TRBJ1-2, with 12 bases matching TRBD1. CDR3 length: 16 amino acids. Germline V lookup: CDR1 SGHNT, CDR2 YYREEE (reference sequence). With 3 bases clipped from V and 4 bases from J, the junction kept 7 bases outside the gene matches. In DNA, the CDR3 is TGTGCCAGCAGCTCGGGACAGGGGGCGAAGGGCTATGGCTACACCTTC. Its translation is CASSSGQGAKGYGYTF.

V is TRBV4-1 and J is TRBJ2-5; either TRBD1 or TRBD2 may fit D (6 bases each). V was pared by 0 bases and J by 1 base, with 21 bases between. The CDR3 loop spans 19 amino acids. Germline CDR1 and CDR2: MGHRA and YSYEKL. DNA for the CDR3: TGCGCCAGCAGCCAAGAAGCCGGGGGCTTGAGTATAAGCCAAGAGACCCAGTACTTC. It encodes CASSQEAGGLSISQETQYF.

The V and J genes are TRBV2 and TRBJ2-2; the D gene is possibly TRBD2 (5 bases). Germline CDR1 and CDR2: SNHLY and FYNNEI. Trimming took 11 bases from V and 4 from J, leaving 14 bases between them. CDR3 length: 13 amino acids. The CDR3: CALAGRGTGELFF. CDR3 DNA: TGTGCCCTGGCGGGTCGGGGCACCGGGGAGCTGTTTTTT.